The 27 T cell receptor beta chains below were found in one sample sequenced in a study of pediatric ulcerative colitis (dated by TCRdb to 2018 to 2020). Receptor libraries were prepared by the immunoSEQ multiplex PCR assay. Imported from immuneACCESS, the table was reduced by TCRdb to in-frame sequences with V and J called. These copies leave out some clones; in studies compared against another copy, an unresolved V gene accounts for under half, and the cause of the remainder is not known. Here the sample has about 32,000 clones; almost 85% occur a single time. 3.5% to 4.5% of the sample rests with the top ten. What was sequenced was blood. The receptors here all came from a boy between 10 and 17 years old with severe ulcerative colitis.

This clone appeared once. The genes are TRBV7-9 and TRBJ1-1, with D uncertain. The CDR3 is made up of 19 amino acids. V lost 2 bases to trimming and J lost 2 bases, with 24 bases between them. From germline, CDR1 is SEHNR and CDR2 FQNEAQ (reference sequence). The CDR3 nucleotides read TGTGCCAGCAGCTTAAGGCGGACGGAGGATCCGCAACCTAACACTGAAGCTTTCTTT. As protein: CASSLRRTEDPQPNTEAFF.

The genes are TRBV27 and TRBJ2-1; 7 bases are a match to TRBD2. The CDR3 spans 15 residues. The V gene's germline CDR1 is MNHEY and CDR2 SMNVEV (reference sequence). The J segment lost 8 bases and the V segment lost 5 bases, leaving 12 bases of the junction unmatched. CDR3 region: CASSAQLATRDEQFF. The CDR3 DNA reads as TGTGCCAGCAGTGCCCAACTAGCGACGCGGGATGAGCAGTTCTTC.

This rearrangement joins TRBV5-4 to TRBJ1-2; 8 nucleotides align to TRBD1. The germline gives CDR1 SGHNT, CDR2 YYREEE (reference sequence). V shed 1 base and J 5 bases; nucleotides not matched to a gene: 4. This CDR3 region has 14 residues. CDR3 amino acids: CASSLQGADYGYTF. The CDR3 nucleotides read TGTGCCAGCAGCTTGCAGGGGGCTGATTATGGCTACACCTTC.

The chain has TRBV4-3 and TRBJ2-2; TRBD1 agrees at 8 bases. Trimming cost V 1 base and J 2 bases; bases outside gene matches: 3. CDR1 is LGHNA and CDR2 is YSLEER in the germline V gene. The CDR3 runs to 16 residues. In DNA, the CDR3 is TGCGCCAGCAGCCAAGTTTCAGGGGGCAACACCGGGGAGCTGTTTTTT. Its translation: CASSQVSGGNTGELFF.

The chain uses TRBV7-2 and TRBJ1-4; D not resolved. V was trimmed by 2 bases and J by 0 bases, leaving 4 bases between them. Per the germline V gene, CDR1 is SGHTA and CDR2 is FQGNSA. This CDR3 has 14 residues. CDR3 coding DNA: TGTGCCAGCAGCTTAATTTCAACTAATGAAAAACTGTTTTTT. This gives the protein CASSLISTNEKLFF.

This clone was observed once. The chain joins TRBV9 to TRBJ1-1; D is ambiguous. Germline V gives CDR1 SGDLS, CDR2 YYNGEE. With 0 bases removed from V and 6 bases from J, the gap between germline ends came to 9 bases. The CDR3 is 13 residues long. The CDR3 region is CASSVGPPAEAFF. CDR3 DNA: TGTGCCAGCAGCGTAGGTCCACCGGCTGAAGCTTTCTTT.

The chain is built from TRBV5-1 and TRBJ2-5; either TRBD1 or TRBD2 may fit D (5 bases each). The V and J ends lost 0 bases and 5 bases respectively, with 11 bases between them. Germline values: CDR1 SGHRS, CDR2 YFSETQ. CDR3 size: 14 residues. The CDR3 sequence is CASSLAFGAETQYF. CDR3 nucleotide sequence: TGCGCCAGCAGCTTGGCCTTCGGGGCGGAGACCCAGTACTTC.

The sample holds one count of this clone. This chain uses TRBV4-3 with TRBJ1-5; no reliable D call. The length of the CDR3 is 15 residues. Trimming pared 4 bases from V and 0 bases from J, leaving 10 bases between. Germline V gene sequence: CDR1 LGHNA, CDR2 YSLEER. CDR3 coding DNA: TGCGCCAGCAGCCGCCGCCGGGATAGCAATCAGCCCCAGCATTTT. This gives the protein CASSRRRDSNQPQHF.

DNA of the CDR3: TGTGCCAGTAGTATAGAAGCCGGTGTGGCGGGGGAGTTCTTC. Its translation: CASSIEAGVAGEFF. This chain joins TRBV19 and TRBJ2-1, with 7 bases fitting TRBD2. Germline V gene lookup returns CDR1 LNHDA and CDR2 SQIVND (reference sequence). V lost 0 bases, J lost 14 bases, and 10 bases stayed unmatched. CDR3 size: 14 residues.

The CDR3: CASSYAGGSTDTQYF. CDR3 nucleotide sequence: TGTGCCAGCAGTTATGCGGGGGGGAGCACAGATACGCAGTATTTT. The chain employs TRBV6-5 and TRBJ2-3, with 9 bases lining up with TRBD2. CDR1 is MNHEY, CDR2 SVGAGI, per germline. Trimming cost V 3 bases and J 0 bases; bases outside gene matches: 1. The length of the CDR3 is 15 residues.

The V and J genes are TRBV21-1 and TRBJ2-3. TRBV21-1 is assigned pseudogene status. The CDR3 runs to 12 residues. The CDR3 reads CASSKNTDTQYF. The CDR3 DNA reads TGTGCCAGCAGCAAAAATACAGATACGCAGTATTTT.

The rearrangement links TRBV5-6 to TRBJ1-2; D gene uncertain. Germline V CDR1 and CDR2: SGHDT, YYEEEE. Trimming stripped 4 bases from V and 8 bases from J, with 15 bases between. The CDR3 is 13 amino acids. The DNA of the CDR3 is TGTGCCAGCAGCCCGTTTGGAATCGGCGGCTACACCTTC. Its protein product is CASSPFGIGGYTF.

The V call is TRBV27, the J call TRBJ2-7; TRBD1 might be the D (5 bases). The CDR3 is 13 residues long. In germline, CDR1 is MNHEY, CDR2 SMNVEV (reference sequence). With 3 bases removed from V and 2 bases from J, the gap between germline ends came to 8 bases. Here the CDR3 DNA reads TGTGCCAGCAGTTTTACAGGACCCTACGAGCAGTACTTC. This gives the protein CASSFTGPYEQYF.

The chain recombines TRBV15 with TRBJ2-1; 7 nucleotides line up with TRBD1. Germline CDR1 and CDR2: LNHNV and YYDKDF (reference sequence). There are 16 residues in the CDR3. The J segment lost 3 bases and the V segment lost 5 bases, leaving 10 bases of the junction unmatched. DNA of the CDR3: TGTGCCACCAGCGGACCCCCCGGGACAGACTACAATGAGCAGTTCTTC. The encoded protein is CATSGPPGTDYNEQFF.

This chain links TRBV29-1 with TRBJ2-6; unclear D gene. V gave up 7 bases and J gave up 3 bases, with 7 bases separating them. The V gene's germline CDR1 is SQVTM and CDR2 ANQGSEA. The CDR3 consists of 12 residues. CDR3 DNA: TGCAGCGCCCTTTATGGGGCCAACGTCCTGACTTTC. Translated, it gives CSALYGANVLTF.

V and J are TRBV6-6 and TRBJ2-3, with TRBD2 matching 7 bases. V lost 6 bases to trimming and J lost 2 bases; unmatched junction nucleotides: 5. CDR1 is MNHNY, CDR2 SVGAGI, per germline (reference sequence). The CDR3 runs to 14 residues. The DNA of the CDR3 is TGTGCCAGCAGAGCAGCGGGGAACACAGATACGCAGTATTTT. It yields the protein CASRAAGNTDTQYF.

Regarding this clone: Other nucleotide sequences from this sample produce the same CDR3. The J gene is TRBJ2-7, the V gene TRBV30, with D unclear. In germline, CDR1 is GTSNPN, CDR2 SVGIG (reference sequence). Trimming shortened V by 0 bases and J by 2 bases, and 2 bases separated the two germline ends. This CDR3 is built from 11 residues. The CDR3 DNA follows: TGTGCCTGGAGTGTGGCCTACGAGCAGTACTTC. Its translation: CAWSVAYEQYF. The variable domain in full, completed from reference TRBV30 and TRBJ2-7, reads SQTIHQWPATLVQPVGSPLSLECTVEGTSNPNLYWYRQAAGRGLQLLFYSVGIGQISSEVPQNLSASRPQDRQFILSSKKLLLSDSGFYLCAWSVAYEQYFGPGTRLTVT.

The V and J genes are TRBV5-5 and TRBJ2-7, with D tentatively TRBD1 or TRBD2 (5 bases each). CDR3 size: 16 residues. Germline V gene lookup returns CDR1 SGHKS and CDR2 YYEKEE (reference sequence). The V gene lost 5 bases and the J gene lost 3 bases, with 21 bases spanning the gap. For the CDR3, the DNA is TGTGCCAGCAGGGGGGAAACAACGGGGACCTTCTACGAGCAGTACTTC. Translated: CASRGETTGTFYEQYF.

CDR3 nucleotides: TGTGCCAGCATGCGGGCCCCTAATGAGCAGTTCTTC. This encodes CASMRAPNEQFF. The rearrangement links TRBV7-8 to TRBJ2-1, with D possibly TRBD2 on 5 matching bases. Trimming cost V 7 bases and J 7 bases, with 11 bases left between them. Germline V gene sequence: CDR1 SGHVS, CDR2 FQNEAQ. There are 12 residues in the CDR3.

J is TRBJ1-2 and V is TRBV7-9; no definite D call. V was shortened by 5 bases and J by 13 bases, with 17 bases between the two germline ends. Germline lookup yields CDR1 SEHNR and CDR2 FQNEAQ (reference sequence). The length of the CDR3 is 12 residues. The CDR3 coding sequence is TGTGCCAGCAGCGCGATCTTGTATGGTCGCACCTTC. Translated: CASSAILYGRTF.

This sequence joins TRBV4-3 and TRBJ2-2, with unresolved D. The V end lost 3 bases, the J end lost 4 bases, and 9 bases lay between the germline ends. CDR3 length: 14 amino acids. In germline, CDR1 is LGHNA, CDR2 YSLEER. This chain's CDR3 is CASSHRGATGELFF. DNA for the CDR3: TGCGCCAGCAGCCATAGAGGAGCCACCGGGGAGCTGTTTTTT.

The chain recombines TRBV11-3 with TRBJ2-5; a weak D match, TRBD1 (5 bases). The germline CDR1 and CDR2 sequences are SGHNT and YENEEA. The V end was cut by 3 bases, the J end by 2 bases, with 7 bases between. The CDR3 length is 13 residues. CDR3 sequence: CASSFAGQETQYF. The CDR3 nucleotides read TGTGCCAGCAGCTTTGCAGGGCAAGAGACCCAGTACTTC.

This chain connects TRBV11-2 to TRBJ2-3, with a weak D call TRBD1 (6 bases). Trimming shortened V by 0 bases and J by 1 base, and 11 bases separated the two germline ends. Germline loops: CDR1 SGHAT, CDR2 FQNNGV. The CDR3 extends over 16 amino acids. The DNA for the CDR3 is TGTGCCAGCAGCTTAGATCTGGCAGGGGGCACAGATACGCAGTATTTT. Residues: CASSLDLAGGTDTQYF.

This rearrangement joins TRBV4-1 to TRBJ2-4, with 9 bases that match TRBD1. Per the germline V gene, CDR1 is MGHRA and CDR2 is YSYEKL. V was clipped by 2 bases and J by 8 bases; unmatched bases: 10. The CDR3 is made up of 16 amino acids. The CDR3 DNA reads TGCGCCAGCAGCCAAAATTCCGGGACAGGGAGAGACATTCAGTACTTC. This codes for CASSQNSGTGRDIQYF.

J is TRBJ1-3 and V is TRBV5-6; 7 bases are shared with TRBD1. This CDR3 contains 18 residues. Per the germline V gene, CDR1 is SGHDT and CDR2 is YYEEEE. The V and J ends lost 3 bases and 0 bases, in that order; junction bases with no gene match: 12. The CDR3 region has the DNA TGTGCCAGCAGCTCCTTCTTAGGGGGCGAGAGCTCTGGAAACACCATATATTTT. Its translation: CASSSFLGGESSGNTIYF.

The chain is built from TRBV11-2 and TRBJ2-1, with D uncertain. CDR1 is SGHAT, CDR2 FQNNGV, per germline. V was cut by 5 bases and J by 5 bases, with 10 bases left in between. CDR3 length equals 13 residues. CDR3 bases: TGTGCCAGCAGCCCCCCCGCAAACAATGAGCAGTTCTTC. Protein product: CASSPPANNEQFF.

This chain uses TRBV5-5 with TRBJ1-2; 7 bases agree with TRBD1. V shed 0 bases, J shed 4 bases, and the junction held 9 bases outside the gene matches. The CDR3 totals 16 residues. From germline, CDR1 is SGHKS and CDR2 YYEKEE (reference sequence). The CDR3 is CASSLDVPGGSYGYTF. The CDR3 region has the DNA TGTGCCAGCAGCTTGGACGTCCCAGGGGGTAGCTATGGCTACACCTTC.